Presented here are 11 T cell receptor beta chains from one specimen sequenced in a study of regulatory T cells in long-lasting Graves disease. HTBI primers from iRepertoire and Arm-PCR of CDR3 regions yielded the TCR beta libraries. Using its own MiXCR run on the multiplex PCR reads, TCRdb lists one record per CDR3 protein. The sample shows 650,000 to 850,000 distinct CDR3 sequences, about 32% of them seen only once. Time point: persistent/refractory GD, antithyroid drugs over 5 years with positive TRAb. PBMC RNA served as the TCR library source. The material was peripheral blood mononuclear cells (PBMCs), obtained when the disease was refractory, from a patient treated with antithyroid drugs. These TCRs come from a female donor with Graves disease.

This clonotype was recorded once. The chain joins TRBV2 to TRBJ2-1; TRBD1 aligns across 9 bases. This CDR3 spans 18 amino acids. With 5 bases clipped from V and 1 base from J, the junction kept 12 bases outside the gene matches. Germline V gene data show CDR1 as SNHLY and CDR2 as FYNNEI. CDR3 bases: TGTGCCAGCAGTTCCTCGTACACAGGGGGCGAATCCTACAATGAGCAGTTCTTC. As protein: CASSSSYTGGESYNEQFF.

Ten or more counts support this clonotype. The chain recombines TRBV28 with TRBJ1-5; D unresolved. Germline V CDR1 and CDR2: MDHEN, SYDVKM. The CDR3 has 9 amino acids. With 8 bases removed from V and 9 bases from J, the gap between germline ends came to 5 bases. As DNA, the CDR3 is TGTGCCAGCTCGATGCCCCAGCATTTT. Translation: CASSMPQHF.

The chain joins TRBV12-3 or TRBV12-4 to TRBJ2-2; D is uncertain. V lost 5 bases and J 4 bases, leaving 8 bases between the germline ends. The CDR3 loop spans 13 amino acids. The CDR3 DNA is TGTGCCAGCAGTCAGGACCTCACCGGGGAGCTGTTTTTT. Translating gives CASSQDLTGELFF.

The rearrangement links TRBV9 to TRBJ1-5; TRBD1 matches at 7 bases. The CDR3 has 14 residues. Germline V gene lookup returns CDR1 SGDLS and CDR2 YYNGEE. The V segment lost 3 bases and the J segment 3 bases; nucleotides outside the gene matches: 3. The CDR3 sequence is CASSGGTVNQPQHF. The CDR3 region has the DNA TGTGCCAGCAGCGGCGGGACAGTCAATCAGCCCCAGCATTTT.

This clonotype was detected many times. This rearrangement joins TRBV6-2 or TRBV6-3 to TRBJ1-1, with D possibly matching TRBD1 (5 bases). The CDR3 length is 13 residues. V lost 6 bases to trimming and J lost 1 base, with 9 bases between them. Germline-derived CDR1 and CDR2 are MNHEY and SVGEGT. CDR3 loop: CASSFTGNTEAFF. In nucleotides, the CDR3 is TGTGCCAGCAGCTTCACAGGGAACACTGAAGCTTTCTTT.

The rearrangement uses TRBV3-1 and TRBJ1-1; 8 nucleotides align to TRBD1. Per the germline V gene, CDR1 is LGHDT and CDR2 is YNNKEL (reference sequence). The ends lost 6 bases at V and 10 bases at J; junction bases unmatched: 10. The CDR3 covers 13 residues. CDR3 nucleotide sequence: TGTGCCAGCAGTTCGGACAGGGAGTATGGAGCTTTCTTT. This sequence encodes CASSSDREYGAFF.

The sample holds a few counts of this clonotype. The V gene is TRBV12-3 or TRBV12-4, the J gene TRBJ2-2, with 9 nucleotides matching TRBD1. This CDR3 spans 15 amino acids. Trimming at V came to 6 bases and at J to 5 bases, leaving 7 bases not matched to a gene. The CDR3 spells CASRWTGARTGELFF. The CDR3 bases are TGTGCCAGCAGATGGACAGGGGCCAGGACCGGGGAGCTGTTTTTT.

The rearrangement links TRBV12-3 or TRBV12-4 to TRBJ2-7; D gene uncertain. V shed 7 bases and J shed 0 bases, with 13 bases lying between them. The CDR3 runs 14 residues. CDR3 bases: TGTGCCAGCACTTGGCGTGGAGCCTCCTACGAGCAGTACTTC. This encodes CASTWRGASYEQYF.

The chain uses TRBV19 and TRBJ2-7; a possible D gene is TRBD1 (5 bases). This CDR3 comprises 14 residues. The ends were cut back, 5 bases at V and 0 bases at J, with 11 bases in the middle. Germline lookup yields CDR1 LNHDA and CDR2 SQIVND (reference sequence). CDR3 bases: TGTGCCAGTAGTGTCGACAGTAGCTCCTACGAGCAGTACTTC. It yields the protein CASSVDSSSYEQYF.

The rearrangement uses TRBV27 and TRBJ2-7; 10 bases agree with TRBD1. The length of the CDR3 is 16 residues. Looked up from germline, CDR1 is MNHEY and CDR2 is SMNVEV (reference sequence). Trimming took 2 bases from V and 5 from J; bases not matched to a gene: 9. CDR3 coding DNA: TGTGCCAGCAGTTTAACACCGGGACAGGGGAGGCACGAGCAGTACTTC. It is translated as CASSLTPGQGRHEQYF.

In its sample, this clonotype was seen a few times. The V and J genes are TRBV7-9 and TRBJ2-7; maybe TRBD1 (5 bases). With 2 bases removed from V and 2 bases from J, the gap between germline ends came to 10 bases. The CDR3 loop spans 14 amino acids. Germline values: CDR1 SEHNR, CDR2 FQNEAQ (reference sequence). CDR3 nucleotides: TGTGCCAGCAGCTTACAGGGCCCTCCCTACGAGCAGTACTTC. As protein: CASSLQGPPYEQYF. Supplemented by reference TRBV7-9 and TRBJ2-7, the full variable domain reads DTGVSQNPRHKITKRGQNVTFRCDPISEHNRLYWYRQTLGQGPEFLTYFQNEAQLEKSRLLSDRFSAERPKGSFSTLEIQRTEQGDSAMYLCASSLQGPPYEQYFGPGTRLTVT.